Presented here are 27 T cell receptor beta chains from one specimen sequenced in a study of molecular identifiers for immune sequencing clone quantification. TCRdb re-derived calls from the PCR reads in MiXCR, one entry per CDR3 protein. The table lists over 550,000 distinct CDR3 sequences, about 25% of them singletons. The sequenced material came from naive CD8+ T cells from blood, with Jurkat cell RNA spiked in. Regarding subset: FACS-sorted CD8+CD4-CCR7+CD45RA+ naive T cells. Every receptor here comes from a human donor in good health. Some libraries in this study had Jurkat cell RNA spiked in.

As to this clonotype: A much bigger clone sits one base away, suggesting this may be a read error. CDR3 residues: CASSFAGTSAQPQHF. Here the CDR3 DNA reads TGTGCCAGCAGCTTCGCCGGGACAAGCGCCCAGCCCCAGCATTTT. The chain has TRBV7-2 and TRBJ1-5; D possibly corresponds to TRBD1 (6 bases). The V gene's germline CDR1 is SGHTA and CDR2 FQGNSA. V gave up 3 bases and J gave up 7 bases, with 16 bases separating them. This CDR3 has 15 residues.

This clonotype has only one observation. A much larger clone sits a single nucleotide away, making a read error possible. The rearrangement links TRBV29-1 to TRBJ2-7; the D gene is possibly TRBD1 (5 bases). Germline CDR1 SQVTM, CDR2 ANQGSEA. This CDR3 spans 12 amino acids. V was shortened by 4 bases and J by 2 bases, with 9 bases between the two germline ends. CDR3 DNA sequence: TGCAGCGTTGGCCGACAGACCTACGAGCAGTACTTC. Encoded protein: CSVGRQTYEQYF.

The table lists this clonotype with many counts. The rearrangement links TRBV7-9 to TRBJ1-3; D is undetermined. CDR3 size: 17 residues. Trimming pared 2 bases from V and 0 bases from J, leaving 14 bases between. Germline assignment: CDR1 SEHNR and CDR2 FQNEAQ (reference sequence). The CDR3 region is CASSLWLVTGSGNTIYF. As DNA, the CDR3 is TGTGCCAGCAGCTTATGGCTCGTCACGGGCTCTGGAAACACCATATATTTT.

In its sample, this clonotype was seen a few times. This CDR3 is CASSYPTLGSTYEQYF. CDR3 bases: TGTGCCAGCAGTTACCCAACCCTCGGCAGTACCTACGAGCAGTACTTC. This sequence joins TRBV6-2 or TRBV6-3 and TRBJ2-7; D is undetermined. V lost 2 bases to trimming and J lost 2 bases, with 16 bases between them. The germline V gene has CDR1 MNHEY and CDR2 SVGEGT. The CDR3 is 16 amino acids.

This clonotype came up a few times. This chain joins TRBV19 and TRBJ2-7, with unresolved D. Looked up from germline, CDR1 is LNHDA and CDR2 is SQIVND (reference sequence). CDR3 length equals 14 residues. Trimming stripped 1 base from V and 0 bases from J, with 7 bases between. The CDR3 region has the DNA TGTGCCAGTAGTATAGTTGGGGACTCCTACGAGCAGTACTTC. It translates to CASSIVGDSYEQYF.

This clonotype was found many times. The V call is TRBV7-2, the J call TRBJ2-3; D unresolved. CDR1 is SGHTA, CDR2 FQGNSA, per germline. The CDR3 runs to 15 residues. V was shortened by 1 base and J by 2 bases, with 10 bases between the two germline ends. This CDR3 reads CASSLEGYFTDTQYF. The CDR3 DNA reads TGTGCCAGCAGCTTAGAAGGATATTTCACAGATACGCAGTATTTT.

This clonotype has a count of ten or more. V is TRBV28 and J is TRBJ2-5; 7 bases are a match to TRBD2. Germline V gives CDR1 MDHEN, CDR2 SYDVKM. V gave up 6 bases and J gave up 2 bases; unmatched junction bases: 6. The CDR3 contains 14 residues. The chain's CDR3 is CASSRDYRQETQYF. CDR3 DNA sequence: TGTGCCAGCAGCCGGGACTACAGACAAGAGACCCAGTACTTC. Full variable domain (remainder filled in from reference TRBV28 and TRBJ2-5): DVKVTQSSRYLVKRTGEKVFLECVQDMDHENMFWYRQDPGLGLRLIYFSYDVKMKEKGDIPEGYSVSREKKERFSLILESASTNQTSMYLCASSRDYRQETQYFGPGTRLLVL.

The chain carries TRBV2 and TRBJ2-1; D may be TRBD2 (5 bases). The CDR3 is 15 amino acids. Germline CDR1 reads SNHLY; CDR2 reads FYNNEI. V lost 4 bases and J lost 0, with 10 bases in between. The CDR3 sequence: CASSVSVSSYNEQFF. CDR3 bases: TGTGCCAGCAGTGTTAGCGTAAGCTCCTACAATGAGCAGTTCTTC.

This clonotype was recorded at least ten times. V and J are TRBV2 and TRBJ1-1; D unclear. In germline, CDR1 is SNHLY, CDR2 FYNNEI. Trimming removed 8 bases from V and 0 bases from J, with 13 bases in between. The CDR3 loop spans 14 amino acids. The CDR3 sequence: CASGDPAMNTEAFF. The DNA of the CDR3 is TGTGCCAGCGGAGACCCGGCCATGAACACTGAAGCTTTCTTT.

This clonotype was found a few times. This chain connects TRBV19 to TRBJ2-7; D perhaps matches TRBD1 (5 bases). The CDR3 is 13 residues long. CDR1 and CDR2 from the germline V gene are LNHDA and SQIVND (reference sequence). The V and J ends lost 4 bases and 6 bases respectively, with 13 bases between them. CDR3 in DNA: TGTGCCAGTAGTACCCGACAGCGCGCCGAGCAGTACTTC. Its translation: CASSTRQRAEQYF. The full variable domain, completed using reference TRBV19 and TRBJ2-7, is DGGITQSPKYLFRKEGQNVTLSCEQNLNHDAMYWYRQDPGQGLRLIYYSQIVNDFQKGDIAEGYSVSREKKESFPLTVTSAQKNPTAFYLCASSTRQRAEQYFGPGTRLTVT.

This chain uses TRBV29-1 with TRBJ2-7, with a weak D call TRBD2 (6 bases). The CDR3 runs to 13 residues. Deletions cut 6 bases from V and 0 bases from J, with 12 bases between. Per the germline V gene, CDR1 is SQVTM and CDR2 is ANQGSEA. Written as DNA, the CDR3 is TGCAGCGTCGGGGGACCTAGCTCCTACGAGCAGTACTTC. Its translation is CSVGGPSSYEQYF.

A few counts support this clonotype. The CDR3 DNA sequence: TGTGCCAGCAGCTTAGGGGACCCCGGCGGGGAGCTGTTTTTT. It specifies CASSLGDPGGELFF. The J gene is TRBJ2-2, the V gene TRBV7-9, with D possibly being TRBD1 or TRBD2 (5 bases each). The CDR3 has 14 residues. The ends were cut back, 1 base at V and 7 bases at J, with 10 bases in the middle. Germline CDR1 reads SEHNR; CDR2 reads FQNEAQ (reference sequence).

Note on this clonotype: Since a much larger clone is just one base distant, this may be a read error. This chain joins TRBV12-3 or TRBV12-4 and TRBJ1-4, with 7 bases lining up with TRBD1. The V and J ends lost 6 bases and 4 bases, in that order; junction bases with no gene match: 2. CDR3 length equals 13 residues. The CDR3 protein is CASRGTDNEKLFF. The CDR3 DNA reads TGTGCCAGCAGGGGGACAGATAATGAAAAACTGTTTTTT.

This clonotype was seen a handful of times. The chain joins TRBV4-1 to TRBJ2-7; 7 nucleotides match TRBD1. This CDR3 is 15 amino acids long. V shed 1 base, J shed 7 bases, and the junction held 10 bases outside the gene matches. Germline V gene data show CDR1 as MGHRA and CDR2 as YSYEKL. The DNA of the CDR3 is TGCGCCAGCAGCCAAGTGCACAGGGGCTCTGGGGAGCAGTACTTC. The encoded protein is CASSQVHRGSGEQYF.

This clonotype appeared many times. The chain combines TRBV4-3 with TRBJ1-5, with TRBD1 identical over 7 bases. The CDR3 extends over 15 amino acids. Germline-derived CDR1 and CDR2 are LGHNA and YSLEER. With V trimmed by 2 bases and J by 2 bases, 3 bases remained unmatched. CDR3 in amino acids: CASSQYRGGNQPQHF. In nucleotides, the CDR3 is TGCGCCAGCAGCCAATACAGGGGTGGCAATCAGCCCCAGCATTTT.

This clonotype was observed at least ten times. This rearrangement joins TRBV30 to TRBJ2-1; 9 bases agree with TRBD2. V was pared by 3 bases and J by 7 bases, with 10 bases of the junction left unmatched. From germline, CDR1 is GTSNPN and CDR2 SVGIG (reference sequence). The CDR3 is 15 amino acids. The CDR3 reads CAWSFERGAGNEQFF. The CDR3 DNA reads TGTGCCTGGAGCTTTGAGCGGGGGGCCGGGAATGAGCAGTTCTTC.

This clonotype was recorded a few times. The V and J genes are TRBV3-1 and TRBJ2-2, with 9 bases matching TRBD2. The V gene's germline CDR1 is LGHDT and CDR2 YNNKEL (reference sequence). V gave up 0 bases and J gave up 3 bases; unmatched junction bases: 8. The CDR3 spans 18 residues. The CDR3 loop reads CASSQEVSGSRHTGELFF. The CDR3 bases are TGTGCCAGCAGCCAAGAGGTTAGCGGGAGTCGGCACACCGGGGAGCTGTTTTTT. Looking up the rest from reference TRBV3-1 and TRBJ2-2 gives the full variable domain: DTAVSQTPKYLVTQMGNDKSIKCEQNLGHDTMYWYKQDSKKFLKIMFSYNNKELIINETVPNRFSPKSPDKAHLNLHINSLELGDSAVYFCASSQEVSGSRHTGELFFGEGSRLTVL.

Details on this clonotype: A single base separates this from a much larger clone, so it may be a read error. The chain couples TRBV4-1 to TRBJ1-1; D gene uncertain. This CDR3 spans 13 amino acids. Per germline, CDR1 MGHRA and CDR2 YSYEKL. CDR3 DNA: TGCGCCAGCAGCCAAGTAGTATCAACTGAAGCTCTCTTT. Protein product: CASSQVVSTEALF.

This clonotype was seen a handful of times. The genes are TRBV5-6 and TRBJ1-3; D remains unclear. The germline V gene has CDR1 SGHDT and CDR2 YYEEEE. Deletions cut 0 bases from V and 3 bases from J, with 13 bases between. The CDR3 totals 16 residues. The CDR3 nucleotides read TGTGCCAGCAGCTTGGTAGAATACTCGTTTGGAAACACCATATATTTT. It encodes CASSLVEYSFGNTIYF.

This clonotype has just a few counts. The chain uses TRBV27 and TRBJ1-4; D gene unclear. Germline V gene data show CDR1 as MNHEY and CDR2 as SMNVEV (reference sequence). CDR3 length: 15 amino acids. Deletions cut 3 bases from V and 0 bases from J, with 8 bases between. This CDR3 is CASSFRRATNEKLFF. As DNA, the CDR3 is TGTGCCAGCAGTTTCCGTCGGGCAACTAATGAAAAACTGTTTTTT.

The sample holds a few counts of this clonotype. CDR3 region: CASSFFRDSYGYTF. The CDR3 DNA sequence: TGTGCCAGCAGTTTCTTTCGAGACAGCTATGGCTACACCTTC. V gene TRBV12-3 or TRBV12-4 combines with J gene TRBJ1-2, with D possibly being TRBD1 (5 bases). Trimming shortened V by 3 bases and J by 4 bases, and 12 bases separated the two germline ends. The CDR3 extends over 14 amino acids.

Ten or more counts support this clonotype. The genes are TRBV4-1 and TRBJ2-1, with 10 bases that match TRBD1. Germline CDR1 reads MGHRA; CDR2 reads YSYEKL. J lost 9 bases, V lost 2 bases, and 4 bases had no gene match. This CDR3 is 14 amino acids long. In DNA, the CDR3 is TGCGCCAGCAGCCAAAGGACAGGGGGGGCTGAGCAGTTCTTC. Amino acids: CASSQRTGGAEQFF.

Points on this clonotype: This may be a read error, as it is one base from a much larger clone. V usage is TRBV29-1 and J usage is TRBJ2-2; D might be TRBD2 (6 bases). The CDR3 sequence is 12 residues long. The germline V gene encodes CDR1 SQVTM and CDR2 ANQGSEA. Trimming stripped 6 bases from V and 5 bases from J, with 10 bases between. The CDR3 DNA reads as TGCAGCGTAATACGGGGGACCGGGGAGCTGTTTTTT. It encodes CSVIRGTGELFF.

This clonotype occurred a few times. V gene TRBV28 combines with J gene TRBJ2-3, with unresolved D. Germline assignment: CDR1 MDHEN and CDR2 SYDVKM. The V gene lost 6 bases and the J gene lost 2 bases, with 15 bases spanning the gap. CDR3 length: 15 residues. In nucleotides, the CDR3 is TGTGCCAGCAGAGGGTCGGTAACTTTCACAGATACGCAGTATTTT. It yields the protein CASRGSVTFTDTQYF.

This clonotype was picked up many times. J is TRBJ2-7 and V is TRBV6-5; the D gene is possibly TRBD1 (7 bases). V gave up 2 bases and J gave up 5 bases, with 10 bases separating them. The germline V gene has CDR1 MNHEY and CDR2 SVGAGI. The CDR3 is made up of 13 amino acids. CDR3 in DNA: TGTGCCAGCAGTTACGGAGGGGGCGACGAGCAGTACTTC. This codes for CASSYGGGDEQYF.

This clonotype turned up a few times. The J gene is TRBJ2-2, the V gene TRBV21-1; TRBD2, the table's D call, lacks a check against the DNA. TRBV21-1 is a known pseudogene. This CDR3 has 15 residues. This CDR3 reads CATGLAGGWAGELFF. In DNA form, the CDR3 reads TGTGCCACGGGACTAGCGGGAGGCTGGGCCGGGGAGCTGTTTTTT.

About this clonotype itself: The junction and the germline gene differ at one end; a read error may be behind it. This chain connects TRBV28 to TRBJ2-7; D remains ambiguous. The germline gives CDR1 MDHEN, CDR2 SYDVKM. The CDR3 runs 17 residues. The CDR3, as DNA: TGTGCCAGCAGTCCTCTTTGGTTCGCGGACCAACCCTACGCGCAGTACTTC. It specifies CASSPLWFADQPYAQYF.